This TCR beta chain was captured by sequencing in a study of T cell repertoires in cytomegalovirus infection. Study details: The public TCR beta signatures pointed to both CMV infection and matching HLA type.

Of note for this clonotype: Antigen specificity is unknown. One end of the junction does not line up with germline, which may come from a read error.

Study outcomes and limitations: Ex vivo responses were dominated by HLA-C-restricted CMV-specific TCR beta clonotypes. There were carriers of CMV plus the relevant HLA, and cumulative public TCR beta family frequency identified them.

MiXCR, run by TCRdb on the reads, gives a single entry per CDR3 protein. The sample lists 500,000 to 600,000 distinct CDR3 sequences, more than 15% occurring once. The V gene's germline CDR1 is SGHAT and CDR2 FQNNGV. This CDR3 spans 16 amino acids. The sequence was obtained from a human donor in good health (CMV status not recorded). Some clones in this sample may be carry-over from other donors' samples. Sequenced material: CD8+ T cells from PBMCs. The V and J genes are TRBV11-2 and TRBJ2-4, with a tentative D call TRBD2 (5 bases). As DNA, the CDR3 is TGTGCCAGCAGGTCTGTAGGAGAGGGAGCCAAAGACATTCAGTACTTC. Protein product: CASRSVGEGAKDIQYF.